The 29 T cell receptor beta chains presented below share a single source sample, sequenced in a study of blood T cell repertoires in COVID-19. Clones were sequenced by immunoSEQ multiplex PCR, and TCRdb holds only the in-frame ones, with some missing. Of around 95,000 clones listed, over 75% are singletons. Sequenced: peripheral blood. The receptors stem from a human donor in a cohort sampled during active COVID-19.

This clone was recorded a few times. The rearrangement joins TRBV6-1 to TRBJ1-6; D ambiguous. Germline V gives CDR1 MNHNS, CDR2 SASEGT. The CDR3 runs to 14 residues. V was trimmed by 0 bases and J by 4 bases, leaving 4 bases between them. The CDR3 DNA sequence: TGTGCCAGCAGTGAAGCTAGATATAATTCACCCCTCCACTTT. This encodes CASSEARYNSPLHF.

The chain has TRBV4-1 and TRBJ1-6; D ambiguous. CDR1 and CDR2 (germline): MGHRA, YSYEKL. V gave up 1 base and J gave up 6 bases, with 10 bases separating them. The CDR3 sequence is 15 residues long. This CDR3 is CASSQAREINSPLHF. CDR3 sequence (DNA): TGCGCCAGCAGCCAAGCCCGGGAGATTAATTCACCCCTCCACTTT.

This rearrangement joins TRBV5-1 to TRBJ2-3; TRBD2 agrees at 7 bases. CDR1 and CDR2 (germline): SGHRS, YFSETQ. This CDR3 spans 15 amino acids. V lost 0 bases, J lost 4 bases, and 5 bases stayed unmatched. The DNA for the CDR3 is TGCGCCAGCAGCTTGGGCCCCCGGGGGGCAGATACGCAGTATTTT. This sequence encodes CASSLGPRGADTQYF. The full variable domain, in which reference TRBV5-1 and TRBJ2-3 provide the parts outside the CDR3, is KAGVTQTPRYLIKTRGQQVTLSCSPISGHRSVSWYQQTPGQGLQFLFEYFSETQRNKGNFPGRFSGRQFSNSRSEMNVSTLELGDSALYLCASSLGPRGADTQYFGPGTRLTVL.

The chain uses TRBV5-1 and TRBJ2-5; 8 bases match TRBD1. The germline V gene encodes CDR1 SGHRS and CDR2 YFSETQ. There are 15 residues in the CDR3. The V gene end was trimmed by 3 bases and the J gene end by 4 bases; junction bases not matched to a gene: 8. CDR3 sequence (DNA): TGCGCCAGCAGCTCAGGACAGGGTCAATTAGAGACCCAGTACTTC. Translating it yields CASSSGQGQLETQYF.

The rearrangement joins TRBV6-5 to TRBJ1-1; the D is unclear. V lost 5 bases, J lost 1 base, and 11 bases lay in between. CDR1 MNHEY and CDR2 SVGAGI come from the germline V gene. CDR3 length: 14 residues. This CDR3 reads CASSNGMGNTEAFF. The CDR3 bases are TGTGCCAGCAGTAACGGGATGGGGAACACTGAAGCTTTCTTT.

The genes are TRBV10-3 and TRBJ2-7, with TRBD1 matching over 7 bases. The germline V gene has CDR1 ENHRY and CDR2 SYGVKD. J was trimmed by 0 bases and V by 7 bases; bases with no gene match: 6. The CDR3 runs 14 residues. The CDR3 is CAITRTGSSYEQYF. Here the CDR3 DNA reads TGTGCCATCACCAGGACAGGAAGCTCCTACGAGCAGTACTTC.

This rearrangement joins TRBV20-1 to TRBJ1-3, with unresolved D. The CDR3 totals 11 residues. Trimming removed 0 bases from V and 8 bases from J, with 5 bases in between. CDR1 is DFQATT, CDR2 SNEGSKA, per germline (reference sequence). The CDR3: CSARESYTIYF. CDR3 DNA: TGCAGTGCTAGAGAATCTTACACCATATATTTT.

The gene calls are TRBV11-2 and TRBJ1-2; D unresolved. V lost 5 bases and J 0 bases, leaving 13 bases between the germline ends. CDR1 and CDR2 (germline): SGHAT, FQNNGV. The CDR3 sequence is 15 residues long. CDR3 loop: CASSPSGSANYGYTF. The CDR3 DNA is TGTGCCAGCAGCCCTAGTGGGAGTGCTAACTATGGCTACACCTTC.

J is TRBJ2-7 and V is TRBV19, with unresolved D. The germline V gene has CDR1 LNHDA and CDR2 SQIVND (reference sequence). V was trimmed by 5 bases and J by 1 base, leaving 12 bases between them. This CDR3 comprises 14 residues. CDR3 sequence: CASSSADKSYEQYF. CDR3 DNA sequence: TGTGCCAGTAGTTCGGCCGACAAGTCCTACGAGCAGTACTTC.

The chain recombines TRBV4-3 with TRBJ2-3, with 11 bases identical to TRBD2. From germline, CDR1 is LGHNA and CDR2 YSLEER. Trimming removed 0 bases from V and 5 bases from J; junction bases left unmatched: 7. The CDR3 is 17 residues long. The CDR3 bases are TGCGCCAGCAGCCAAGATTTTCGGCTAGCGGGGGGAGATACGCAGTATTTT. Protein: CASSQDFRLAGGDTQYF.

The V gene is TRBV4-1, the J gene TRBJ2-2; maybe TRBD2 (5 bases). CDR3 size: 17 residues. V dropped 4 bases and J dropped 3 bases, with 18 bases sitting between them. The germline gives CDR1 MGHRA, CDR2 YSYEKL. CDR3 sequence: CASSLKLQSRDTGELFF. The CDR3 DNA follows: TGCGCCAGCAGCCTTAAACTCCAATCGAGGGACACCGGGGAGCTGTTTTTT.

Comments on this clone: Additional DNA sequences in this sample encode the identical CDR3. The J gene is TRBJ2-1, the V gene TRBV9, with 8 bases matching TRBD2. V trimming: 0 bases; J trimming: 2 bases; junction bases outside the gene matches: 13. Germline V lookup: CDR1 SGDLS, CDR2 YYNGEE. The CDR3 is made up of 19 amino acids. The CDR3 is CASSVEGLAGTGPYNEQFF. CDR3 bases: TGTGCCAGCAGCGTAGAGGGTCTAGCGGGTACCGGCCCCTACAATGAGCAGTTCTTC.

The chain has TRBV11-2 and TRBJ2-5, with a weak D call TRBD1 (5 bases). CDR3 size: 16 residues. Germline CDR1 SGHAT, CDR2 FQNNGV. Trimming removed 1 base at V and 5 bases at J, with 17 bases between. The CDR3 DNA follows: TGTGCCAGCAGCTTAGGGCAGGGCGCTGCGAGCGAGACCCAGTACTTC. Translating gives CASSLGQGAASETQYF.

V gene TRBV19 combines with J gene TRBJ1-4, with D perhaps TRBD1 (6 bases). This CDR3 has 13 residues. Deletions cut 4 bases from V and 8 bases from J, with 11 bases between. Per the germline V gene, CDR1 is LNHDA and CDR2 is SQIVND (reference sequence). This CDR3 is CASSTGAREKLFF. CDR3 bases: TGTGCCAGTAGTACAGGGGCTCGGGAAAAACTGTTTTTT.

The count of this clone is one. V is TRBV4-1 and J is TRBJ1-4, with D maybe TRBD1 (6 bases). The CDR3 consists of 14 residues. Per germline, CDR1 MGHRA and CDR2 YSYEKL. Trimming left V 3 bases short and J 1 base short, with 6 bases between. The CDR3: CASSHRGTNEKLFF. The CDR3 nucleotides read TGCGCCAGCAGCCACAGGGGAACTAATGAAAAACTGTTTTTT.

The CDR3 reads CASSRGTSGNGEGPQETQYF. The CDR3 DNA reads TGCGCCAGCAGCCGCGGGACTAGCGGCAACGGGGAGGGGCCTCAAGAGACCCAGTACTTC. This chain connects TRBV4-1 to TRBJ2-5, with 11 bases identical to TRBD2. CDR3 size: 20 residues. The germline V gene encodes CDR1 MGHRA and CDR2 YSYEKL. J was trimmed by 2 bases and V by 4 bases; bases with no gene match: 18.

The rearrangement links TRBV5-1 to TRBJ1-5; a possible D gene is TRBD1 (5 bases). With 0 bases removed from V and 1 base from J, the gap between germline ends came to 11 bases. Germline CDR1 reads SGHRS; CDR2 reads YFSETQ. CDR3 length equals 16 residues. DNA for the CDR3: TGCGCCAGCAGCTTGGAGGGGCCCGGGAGCAATCAGCCCCAGCATTTT. It yields the protein CASSLEGPGSNQPQHF. The complete variable domain, with remaining parts taken from reference TRBV5-1 and TRBJ1-5, reads KAGVTQTPRYLIKTRGQQVTLSCSPISGHRSVSWYQQTPGQGLQFLFEYFSETQRNKGNFPGRFSGRQFSNSRSEMNVSTLELGDSALYLCASSLEGPGSNQPQHFGDGTRLSIL.

This chain links TRBV7-2 with TRBJ1-1; D might be TRBD1 (6 bases). V dropped 3 bases and J dropped 7 bases, with 12 bases sitting between them. The germline CDR1 and CDR2 sequences are SGHTA and FQGNSA. The CDR3 loop spans 13 amino acids. The CDR3 DNA reads as TGTGCCAGCAGCTTTTCACAGGGAAGTGAAGCTTTCTTT. Amino acids: CASSFSQGSEAFF.

The chain recombines TRBV11-2 with TRBJ2-2; the match to TRBD1 covers 7 bases. Germline V gene data show CDR1 as SGHAT and CDR2 as FQNNGV. The CDR3 has 17 amino acids. Losses at the gene ends were 4 bases for V and 4 bases for J; bases not matched to a gene: 12. CDR3 sequence (DNA): TGTGCCAGCAGCTCGAAGTCCGGGACAGCCTTCACCGGGGAGCTGTTTTTT. It encodes CASSSKSGTAFTGELFF.

In nucleotides, the CDR3 is TGTGCCAGCCGGGCTAGCGGTGGGGATACGCAGTATTTT. It codes for CASRASGGDTQYF. This chain uses TRBV11-2 with TRBJ2-3; 7 positions agree with TRBD2. J lost 6 bases, V lost 8 bases, and 8 bases had no gene match. The CDR3 is 13 amino acids. CDR1 SGHAT and CDR2 FQNNGV come from the germline V gene.

The chain joins TRBV7-9 to TRBJ1-2; no clear D. The V and J ends lost 5 bases and 3 bases respectively, with 13 bases between them. Germline CDR1 is SEHNR and CDR2 is FQNEAQ (reference sequence). The CDR3 extends over 14 amino acids. Written as DNA, the CDR3 is TGTGCCAGCAGCCTCCTGCGGGGAGACTATGGCTACACCTTC. It yields the protein CASSLLRGDYGYTF. The variable domain in full, completed from reference TRBV7-9 and TRBJ1-2, reads DTGVSQNPRHKITKRGQNVTFRCDPISEHNRLYWYRQTLGQGPEFLTYFQNEAQLEKSRLLSDRFSAERPKGSFSTLEIQRTEQGDSAMYLCASSLLRGDYGYTFGSGTRLTVV.

This chain uses TRBV7-2 with TRBJ2-2; 7 positions agree with TRBD1. V trimming: 4 bases; J trimming: 0 bases; junction bases outside the gene matches: 5. The CDR3 is 16 residues long. The germline V gene has CDR1 SGHTA and CDR2 FQGNSA. CDR3 bases: TGTGCCAGCAGCTCGAGGACAGGAACGAACACCGGGGAGCTGTTTTTT. Translated, it gives CASSSRTGTNTGELFF.

The chain combines TRBV5-4 with TRBJ2-3, with TRBD2 matching 7 bases. After removal of 4 bases from V and 0 bases from J, the junction contained 11 bases not matched to a gene. Germline V gives CDR1 SGHNT, CDR2 YYREEE (reference sequence). The CDR3 contains 17 residues. This chain's CDR3 is CASSAKTGGPSTDTQYF. Here the CDR3 DNA reads TGTGCCAGCAGCGCTAAAACGGGGGGTCCTAGCACAGATACGCAGTATTTT.

V is TRBV6-5 and J is TRBJ2-2; a possible D gene is TRBD2 (6 bases). The V gene's germline CDR1 is MNHEY and CDR2 SVGAGI. The CDR3 has 14 residues. Trimming pared 9 bases from V and 1 base from J, leaving 12 bases between. The CDR3 nucleotides read TGTGCCAGTACGAGGGAGGTGAACACCGGGGAGCTGTTTTTT. Translating gives CASTREVNTGELFF.

This rearrangement joins TRBV7-2 to TRBJ2-7; 7 positions match TRBD1. This CDR3 is built from 14 residues. J was trimmed by 3 bases and V by 5 bases; bases with no gene match: 7. Germline loops: CDR1 SGHTA, CDR2 FQGNSA. The CDR3 is CASSPTRGIYEQYF. CDR3 coding DNA: TGTGCCAGCAGCCCGACCAGGGGGATCTACGAGCAGTACTTC.

This clone came up once. The rearrangement links TRBV7-2 to TRBJ2-3; perhaps TRBD1 as D (7 bases). Germline V gene data show CDR1 as SGHTA and CDR2 as FQGNSA. This CDR3 has 16 residues. Trimming left V 4 bases short and J 0 bases short, with 14 bases between. This CDR3 reads CASSSNRGGSTDTQYF. The DNA for the CDR3 is TGTGCCAGCAGCTCAAACAGGGGAGGCAGCACAGATACGCAGTATTTT.

CDR3 in amino acids: CASSTGGASFEQYF. Written as DNA, the CDR3 is TGTGCCAGCAGTACGGGGGGGGCATCATTCGAGCAGTACTTC. The chain is built from TRBV28 and TRBJ2-7; 8 bases map to TRBD2. V lost 5 bases to trimming and J lost 6 bases; unmatched junction nucleotides: 9. There are 14 residues in the CDR3. Germline V gene lookup returns CDR1 MDHEN and CDR2 SYDVKM.

This clone was observed a single time. The J gene is TRBJ2-5, the V gene TRBV5-4, with D possibly TRBD2 on 5 matching bases. Trimming removed 1 base at V and 1 base at J, with 11 bases between. CDR1 and CDR2 from the germline V gene are SGHNT and YYREEE (reference sequence). The CDR3 has 15 amino acids. As DNA, the CDR3 is TGTGCCAGCAGCTTGACGCCCAGCGGCCAAGAGACCCAGTACTTC. The encoded protein is CASSLTPSGQETQYF.

V and J are TRBV5-1 and TRBJ1-5, with a possible D match to TRBD1 (6 bases). Germline CDR1 SGHRS, CDR2 YFSETQ. The V end was cut by 1 base, the J end by 6 bases, with 14 bases between. The CDR3 has 15 amino acids. The CDR3 is CASSLSSGESQPQHF. The CDR3 DNA follows: TGCGCCAGCAGCTTGAGTTCAGGGGAGAGTCAGCCCCAGCATTTT.